Included here is one T cell receptor (beta chain) sequence, with context. The antigen is not known. These data are taken from a study of T cell responses to AZD1222 COVID-19 vaccine. Study as a whole: Second doses at about 4 or about 12 weeks were pooled. General observations from the study: Across spike, vaccine-associated CD4 TCRs were found, dominant at 160-218 and 743-854. Only 5 to 7 AZD1222 recipients were seropositive at baseline.

Some clones are missing from TCRdb's copy, which holds only in-frame ones; the method was immunoSEQ multiplex PCR. The profile shows about 120,000 clones, more than 85% of them singletons. The germline V and J ends were trimmed by 5 bases and 4 bases, with 14 bases remaining between them. From germline, CDR1 is LGHDT and CDR2 YNNKEL (reference sequence). This CDR3 contains 14 residues. This sequence joins TRBV3-1 (or the pseudogene TRBV3-2) and TRBJ1-2; D unclear. The sample here was peripheral blood, taken on day 0 of AZD1222 vaccination. The source of this sequence is an adult in good health. The chain's CDR3 is CASSIRDGSYGYTF. The CDR3 DNA reads TGTGCCAGCAGCATAAGAGACGGATCCTATGGCTACACCTTC.